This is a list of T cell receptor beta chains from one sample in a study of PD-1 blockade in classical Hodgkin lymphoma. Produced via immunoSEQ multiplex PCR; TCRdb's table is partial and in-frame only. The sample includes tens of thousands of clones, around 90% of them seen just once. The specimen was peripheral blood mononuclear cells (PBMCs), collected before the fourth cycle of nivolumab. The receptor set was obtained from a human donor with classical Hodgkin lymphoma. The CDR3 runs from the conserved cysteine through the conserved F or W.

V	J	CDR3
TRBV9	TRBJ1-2	CASSVSDSSFYGYTF
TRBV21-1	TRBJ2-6	CASSWAPTSSGANVLTF
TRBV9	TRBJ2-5	CASGQERRETQYF
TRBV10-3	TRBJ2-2	CAISHPGGAYTGELFF
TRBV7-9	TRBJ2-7	CASSSPRGTTSVSHEQYF
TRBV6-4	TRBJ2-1	CASSVGTGTYNEQFF
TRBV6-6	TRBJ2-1	CASTTGGGNEQFF
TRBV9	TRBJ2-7	CASSVDPISYEQYF
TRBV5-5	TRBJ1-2	CASNPRRDRVNYGYTF
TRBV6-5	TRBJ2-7	CASSTRTSGSYEQYF
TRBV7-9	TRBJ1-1	CASSARDTREAFF
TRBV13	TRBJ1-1	CASSLGQGDTEAFF
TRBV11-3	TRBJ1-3	CASSFGGNTIYF
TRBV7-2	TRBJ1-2	CASSSTGRHGYTF
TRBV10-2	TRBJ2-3	CASSGAFGLAGGDTQYF
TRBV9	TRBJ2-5	CASSVGREETQYF
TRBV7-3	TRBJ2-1	CASSPRFVGSSYNEQFF
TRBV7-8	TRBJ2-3	CASSLEGRPTDTQYF
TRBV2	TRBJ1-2	CASNFQGLYGYTF
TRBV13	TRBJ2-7	CASSSYPGTSYEQYF
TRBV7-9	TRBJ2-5	CASGWTGTAETQYF
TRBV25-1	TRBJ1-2	CASTRQENYGYTF
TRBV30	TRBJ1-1	CAYSLGWNTEAFF
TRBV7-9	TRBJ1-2	CATNTGTEANYGYTF
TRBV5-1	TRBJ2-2	CASRSPRAGEKTGELFF
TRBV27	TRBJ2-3	CASRFFTGQGSQYF